This T cell receptor (beta chain) was documented in a study of blood T cell repertoires in COVID-19 (dated by TCRdb to about 2020). Regarding the research as a whole: Samples from collaborators originated in the United States, Italy and Spain and spanned both the acute and convalescent phases of COVID-19. The sample metadata nearly always contained a de-identified subject ID, COVID-19 status, age in years and sex. The repertoires were released in a freely available public database meant as a resource for research on the immune response to SARS-CoV-2. The material from the prospective study consisted of cDNA or gDNA derived from T cells, B-cell-depleted T cells, or PBMCs. The dataset comprised deeply sampled blood TCRbeta repertoires from subjects exposed to, actively infected with, or recovered from COVID-19. The samples were drawn from the first 160 participants of the ongoing ImmuneRACE study and from over a thousand subjects provided by 6 global collaborators. HLA class I and class II types, where available, came from metadata supplied by the sample provider rather than from assay-based typing. Results and caveats for the whole study, not just this receptor: How much clinical and demographic metadata was included differed by source and by participant, and the metadata was provided uncurated.

Details on this clone: Its recognized antigen is unknown. Per-nucleotide qualities are absent, and no much larger clonotype sits a single base away.

Each collaborating institution followed its own protocols to collect whole blood in K2EDTA tubes. For TCRbeta analysis, collaborators shipped samples as frozen whole blood, isolated PBMCs, or DNA extracted from either of those sample types. TCRbeta CDR3 regions were amplified from genomic DNA by means of the immunoSEQ Assay, a bias-controlled multiplex PCR. Turning to the authors' computational methods: Within the assay, amplification of reference gene primers was used to estimate how many nucleated cells each sample contained. To quantify the absolute abundance of each unique TCRbeta CDR3 rearrangement, sequence reads were collapsed and filtered. For each sample, productive Simpson clonality was calculated as the square root of Simpson's diversity index over productive rearrangements. The table was pulled from immuneACCESS by TCRdb, which kept in-frame rearrangements only. Such tables lose some clones; where checked, under half of the loss comes from unresolved V genes, and the rest has no known cause. D and trimming were read from the DNA, whereas the V and J calls and clone size are those reported in that table. The sample has about 62,000 clones on record, roughly 85% of them singletons. Approximately 1.3% of the sample comes from the top ten.

CDR1 SEHNR and CDR2 FQNEAQ were looked up in the germline V gene (reference sequence). The CDR3 runs 14 residues from the cysteine to the phenylalanine. Of all the DNA, just the CDR3 is kept, 42 bases in frame from base 1. Trimming costs V 1 base and J 8 bases, and their ends lie 14 bases apart. The sequence came from a woman older than 75 with acute or convalescent COVID-19. The specimen was peripheral blood. The chain links TRBV7-9 with TRBJ1-2; perhaps TRBD1 is the D gene, with 6 bases matching. The DNA sequence follows: TGTGCCAGCAGCTTAGTAACAGGGTCGGGCGGCTACACCTTC. It translates as CASSLVTGSGGYTF.